The rows below give T cell receptor beta chains drawn from one sample of a study of cytomegalovirus exposure and HLA in healthy donors. The table came from immunoSEQ multiplex PCR; TCRdb's copy has only in-frame clones and leaves some out. The sample records about 140,000 clones, 65% to 80% being singletons. Material for sequencing was PBMCs. These receptors were collected from a woman aged 45-65 years in good health and CMV-seropositive. The CDR3 runs from the conserved cysteine through the conserved F or W. Each record gives: J gene, CDR3 length, V gene, CDR3 protein.

>TRBJ2-7|15|TRBV7-2
CASSRYSGGTYEQYF
>TRBJ2-7|15|TRBV5-1
CASSSGQGARYEQYF
>TRBJ2-3|12|TRBV28
CASGRLTDTQYF
>TRBJ2-7|15|TRBV5-8
CASSSGQTSSYEQYF
>TRBJ2-3|17|TRBV5-1
CASSSRPGQGHTDTQYF
>TRBJ2-7|14|TRBV19
CASSTGVPPYEQYF
>TRBJ2-1|11|TRBV20-1
CSEGQDNEQFF
>TRBJ2-2|15|TRBV29-1
CSATGTGGTTGELFF
>TRBJ2-5|15|TRBV9
CASSAHGTLQETQYF
>TRBJ1-4|17|TRBV7-9
CASSFSSGGMANEKLFF
>TRBJ1-5|15|TRBV28
CASSFSTPGRQPQHF
>TRBJ1-2|14|TRBV6-5
CASSTRTGSQGYTF
>TRBJ2-1|16|TRBV19
CASSIAPSDSYNEQFF
>TRBJ1-1|15|TRBV6-1
CASSEFAGENTEAFF
>TRBJ2-5|13|TRBV7-3
CASSLRPSETQYF
>TRBJ1-6|16|TRBV19
CASKQTVGSYNSPLHF
>TRBJ2-3|14|TRBV9
CASSVLGHVDTQYF
>TRBJ1-1|15|TRBV6-5
CASSPQGARGTEAFF
>TRBJ2-2|12|TRBV30
CAWSRAAGELFF
>TRBJ2-3|15|TRBV5-1
CASSYGDWPTDTQYF
>TRBJ1-1|12|TRBV6-1
CASSEREQKAFF
>NA|18|TRBV4-3
CASSQEGGGTERIYEQYF
>TRBJ2-3|17|TRBV7-3
CASSSSGGADHSDTQYF
>TRBJ2-3|15|TRBV5-6
CASSLAGGRKDTQYF
>TRBJ2-5|12|TRBV18
CASSHWEETQYF
>TRBJ2-7|15|TRBV9
CASSVAAGESYEQYF
>TRBJ2-5|14|TRBV19
CASSKPGRLETQYF
>TRBJ1-4|15|TRBV18
CASSPMTDSTEKLFF
>TRBJ1-1|11|TRBV19
CASRLGVEAFF
>TRBJ2-1|10|TRBV7-2
CASSPNEQFF
>TRBJ1-1|13|TRBV6-1
CASSRQGDTEAFF
>TRBJ2-5|15|TRBV6-5
CASSPRDRGSETQYF
>TRBJ2-5|17|TRBV7-9
CASAPRILAGEGETQYF
>TRBJ1-1|15|TRBV6-5
CASSYSGRGLTEAFF
>TRBJ1-4|14|TRBV6-1
CASSGLATNEKLFF
>TRBJ2-1|14|TRBV10-3
CAIGTGVPYNEQFF
>TRBJ2-6|21|TRBV18
CASSRMSVAGQTSSGANVLTF
>TRBJ2-5|14|TRBV6-5
CASGRPGVGETQYF
>TRBJ2-7|14|TRBV28
CASSLGGSSYEQYF
>TRBJ1-4|14|TRBV6-5
CASRPGDRDEKLFF
>TRBJ2-7|19|TRBV28
CASSTRLAGGLWGINEQYF
>TRBJ2-3|17|TRBV4-3
CASSQLWGPERTDTQYF
>TRBJ2-3|15|TRBV11-2
CASISRTAPGGTQYF
>TRBJ2-1|17|TRBV4-1
CASTQGEGDAGPFEQFF
>TRBJ1-1|15|TRBV28
CASSPLAGGYTEAFF
>TRBJ2-5|15|TRBV5-8
CASSSLPTGDETQYF
>TRBJ2-5|15|TRBV9
CASSVLGLAEETQYF
>TRBJ2-7|15|TRBV7-2
CASRVTSGGAYEQYF
>TRBJ1-6|16|TRBV7-9
CASSFYMGAELSPLHF
>TRBJ1-4|14|TRBV19
CASSNEGVDEKLFF
>TRBJ2-7|11|TRBV28
CASSLGLAQYF
>TRBJ1-5|14|TRBV6-4
CASSSERAGQPQHF
>TRBJ1-1|13|TRBV9
CASSVELHTEAFF